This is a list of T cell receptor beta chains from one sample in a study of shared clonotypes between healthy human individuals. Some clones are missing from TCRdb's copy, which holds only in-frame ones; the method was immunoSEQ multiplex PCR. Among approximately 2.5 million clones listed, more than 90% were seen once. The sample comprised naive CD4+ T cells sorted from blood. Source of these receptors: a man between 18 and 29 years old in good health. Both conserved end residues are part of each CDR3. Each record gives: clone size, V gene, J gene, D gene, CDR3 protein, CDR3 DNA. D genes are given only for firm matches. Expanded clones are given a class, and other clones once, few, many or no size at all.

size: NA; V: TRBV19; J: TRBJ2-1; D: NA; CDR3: CASSIPQPRTFNEQFF; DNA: TGTGCCAGTAGTATCCCCCAGCCAAGAACTTTCAATGAGCAGTTCTTC
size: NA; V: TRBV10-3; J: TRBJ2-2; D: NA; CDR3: CAISRQENVLSGELFF; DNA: TGTGCCATCAGCAGACAGGAGAACGTCCTCTCCGGGGAGCTGTTTTTT
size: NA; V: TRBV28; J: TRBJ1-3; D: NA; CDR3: CATKVGGTGNTIYF; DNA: TGTGCCACCAAAGTCGGGGGGACTGGAAACACCATATATTTT
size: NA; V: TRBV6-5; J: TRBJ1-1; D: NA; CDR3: CASSAPSQGEAFF; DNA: TGTGCCAGCAGCGCTCCGAGCCAGGGTGAAGCTTTCTTT
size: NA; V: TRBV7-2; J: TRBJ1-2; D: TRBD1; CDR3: CASSRGQGDGYTF; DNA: TGTGCCAGCAGTAGGGGGCAGGGGGACGGCTACACCTTC
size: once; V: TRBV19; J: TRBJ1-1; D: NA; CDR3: CASSLRRETEAFF; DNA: TGTGCCAGTAGTCTTCGAAGGGAGACTGAAGCTTTCTTT
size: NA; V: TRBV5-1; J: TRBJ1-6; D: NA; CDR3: CASSLDGISPLHF; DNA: TGCGCCAGCAGCTTGGATGGGATTTCACCCCTCCACTTT
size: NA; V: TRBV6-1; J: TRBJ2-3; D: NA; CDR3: CASSEAGNTDTQYF; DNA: TGTGCCAGCAGTGAAGCCGGAAACACAGATACGCAGTATTTT
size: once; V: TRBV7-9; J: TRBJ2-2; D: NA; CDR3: CASSLDGGGNTGELFF; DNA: TGTGCCAGCAGCTTAGACGGAGGGGGCAACACCGGGGAGCTGTTTTTT
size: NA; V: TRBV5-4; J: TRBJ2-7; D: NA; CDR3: CASSLDQLSSYEQYF; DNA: TGTGCCAGCAGCTTGGACCAGCTAAGCTCCTACGAGCAGTACTTC
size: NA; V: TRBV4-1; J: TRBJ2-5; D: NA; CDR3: CASSPQELGGWQETQYF; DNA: TGCGCCAGCAGCCCCCAAGAGTTGGGGGGCTGGCAAGAGACCCAGTACTTC
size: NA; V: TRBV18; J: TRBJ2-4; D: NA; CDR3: CASSPGPGIQYF; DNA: TGTGCCAGCTCACCAGGGCCGGGCATTCAGTACTTC
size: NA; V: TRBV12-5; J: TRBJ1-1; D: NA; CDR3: CASGLESGGFGAFF; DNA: TGTGCTAGTGGTTTGGAGAGCGGGGGCTTTGGGGCTTTCTTT
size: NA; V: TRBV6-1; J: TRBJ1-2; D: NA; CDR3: CASSEYTAASYGYTF; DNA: TGTGCCAGCAGTGAATATACCGCAGCCAGCTATGGCTACACCTTC
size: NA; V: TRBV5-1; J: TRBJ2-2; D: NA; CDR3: CASSLDPSTGELFF; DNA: TGCGCCAGCAGCTTGGACCCGAGCACCGGGGAGCTGTTTTTT
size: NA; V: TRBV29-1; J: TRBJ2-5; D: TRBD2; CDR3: CSVRGLGETQYF; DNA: TGCAGCGTTAGGGGACTAGGAGAGACCCAGTACTTC
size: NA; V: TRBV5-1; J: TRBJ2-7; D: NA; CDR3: CASSFGGMDEQYF; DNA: TGCGCCAGCAGCTTTGGAGGAATGGACGAGCAGTACTTC
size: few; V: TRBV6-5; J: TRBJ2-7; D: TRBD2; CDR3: CASIGGAGPYEQYF; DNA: TGTGCCAGCATCGGGGGGGCAGGGCCCTACGAGCAGTACTTC
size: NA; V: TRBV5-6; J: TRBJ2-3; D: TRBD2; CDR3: CASSFFPGLAVESTDTQYF; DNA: TGTGCCAGCAGCTTCTTCCCGGGACTAGCGGTCGAAAGCACAGATACGCAGTATTTT
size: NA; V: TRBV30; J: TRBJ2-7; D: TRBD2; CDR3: CAWSGRIGTSSYEQYF; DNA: TGTGCCTGGAGTGGACGAATAGGGACTAGCTCCTACGAGCAGTACTTC
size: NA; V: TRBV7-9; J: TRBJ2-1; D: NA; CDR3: CASSLARGHYNEQFF; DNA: TGTGCCAGCAGCTTAGCGCGCGGCCACTACAATGAGCAGTTCTTC
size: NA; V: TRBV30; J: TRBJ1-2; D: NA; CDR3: CACLDVNYGYTF; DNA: TGTGCCTGTTTGGACGTCAACTATGGCTACACCTTC
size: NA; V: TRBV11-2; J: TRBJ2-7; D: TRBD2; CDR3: CASSTRTSGYEQYF; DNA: TGTGCCAGCAGCACACGGACTAGCGGCTACGAGCAGTACTTC
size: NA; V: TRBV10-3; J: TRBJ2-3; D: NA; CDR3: CAISGRQITDTQYF; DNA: TGTGCCATCAGTGGGAGACAGATCACAGATACGCAGTATTTT
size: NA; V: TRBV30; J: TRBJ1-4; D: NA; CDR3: CAWNPSGAANEKLFF; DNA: TGTGCCTGGAACCCTTCGGGGGCCGCTAATGAAAAACTGTTTTTT
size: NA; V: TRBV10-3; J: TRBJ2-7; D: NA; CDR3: CAISGGVQGVYEQYF; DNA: TGTGCCATCAGTGGGGGGGTTCAGGGAGTCTACGAGCAGTACTTC
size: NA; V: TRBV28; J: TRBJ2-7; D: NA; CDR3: CASSRAQGTYEQYF; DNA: TGTGCCAGCAGCCGGGCTCAGGGTACCTACGAGCAGTACTTC
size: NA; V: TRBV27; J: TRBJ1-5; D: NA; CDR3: CASSLSRDTPQHF; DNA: TGTGCCAGCAGTTTATCAAGGGACACCCCCCAGCATTTT
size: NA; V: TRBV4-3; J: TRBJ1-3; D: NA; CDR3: CASSRGQGVGGGNTIYF; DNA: TGCGCCAGCAGCCGAGGGCAGGGAGTGGGAGGTGGAAACACCATATATTTT
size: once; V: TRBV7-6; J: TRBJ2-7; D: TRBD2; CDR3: CASSSLAGVNEQYF; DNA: TGTGCCAGCAGCTCACTAGCGGGAGTGAACGAGCAGTACTTC
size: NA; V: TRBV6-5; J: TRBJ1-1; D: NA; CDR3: CASSSLRRGVATEAFF; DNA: TGTGCCAGCAGTTCCCTCCGAAGGGGAGTGGCCACTGAAGCTTTCTTT
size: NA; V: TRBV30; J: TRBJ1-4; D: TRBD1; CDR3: CVWSGTGGLGEKLFF; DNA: TGTGTCTGGAGTGGAACAGGGGGCTTGGGCGAAAAACTGTTTTTT
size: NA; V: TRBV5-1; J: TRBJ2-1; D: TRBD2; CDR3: CASNTGRASGGRNEQFF; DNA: TGCGCCAGCAACACAGGGAGGGCTAGCGGGGGTAGAAATGAGCAGTTCTTC
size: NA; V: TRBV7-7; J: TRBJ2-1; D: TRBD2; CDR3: CASSLGGGSYNEQFF; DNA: TGTGCTAGCAGCTTGGGCGGGGGTTCTTACAATGAGCAGTTCTTC
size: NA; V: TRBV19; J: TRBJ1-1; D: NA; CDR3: CASQSSLERGPNTEAFF; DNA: TGTGCCAGCCAGAGTAGCCTAGAAAGGGGCCCGAACACTGAAGCTTTCTTT
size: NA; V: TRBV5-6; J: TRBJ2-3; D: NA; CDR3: CASSLNSLGTDTQYF; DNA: TGTGCCAGCAGCTTGAATAGTTTGGGCACAGATACGCAGTATTTT
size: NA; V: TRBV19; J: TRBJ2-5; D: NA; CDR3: CASSAVQETQYF; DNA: TGTGCCAGTAGTGCTGTTCAAGAGACCCAGTACTTC
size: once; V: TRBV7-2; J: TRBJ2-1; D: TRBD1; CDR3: CASSAGDRGYNEQFF; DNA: TGTGCCAGCAGCGCAGGGGACAGGGGCTACAATGAGCAGTTCTTC
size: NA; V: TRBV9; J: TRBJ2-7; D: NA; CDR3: CASSASAGMDYEQYF; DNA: TGTGCCAGCAGCGCCTCTGCCGGGATGGACTACGAGCAGTACTTC
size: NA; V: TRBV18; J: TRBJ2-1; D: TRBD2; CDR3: CASSSPGLGIHEQFF; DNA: TGTGCCAGCTCATCACCGGGACTAGGTATCCATGAGCAGTTCTTC
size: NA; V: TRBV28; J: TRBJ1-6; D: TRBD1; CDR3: CASSYPGTDNSPLHF; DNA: TGTGCCAGCAGTTACCCCGGGACAGACAATTCACCCCTCCACTTT
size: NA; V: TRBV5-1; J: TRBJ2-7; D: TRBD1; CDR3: CASSFPDRSSYEQYF; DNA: TGCGCCAGCAGCTTCCCGGACAGGAGCTCCTACGAGCAGTACTTC
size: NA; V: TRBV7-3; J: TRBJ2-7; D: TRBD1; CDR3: CASSRTGGIPYEQYF; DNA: TGTGCCAGCAGCCGGACAGGGGGCATTCCCTACGAGCAGTACTTC